The clone carrying this TCR beta chain showed up many times. Antigen unknown. Germline V gene data show CDR1 as LNHDA and CDR2 as SQIVND (reference sequence). The CDR3 covers 13 residues. With 5 bases removed from V and 4 bases from J, the gap between germline ends came to 11 bases. TCRdb used MiXCR to reprocess the 5' RACE reads, holding one entry per CDR3 protein. The sample lists some 180,000 distinct CDR3 sequences; roughly 18% were seen once. This sample is drawn from a study of CD8 T cells in ankylosing spondylitis. Overall study results and limits: Significantly higher representation of disease-linked clones was reported for matched ankylosing spondylitis synovial fluid.

The source material was blood, either unsorted or a sorted T cell fraction (not recorded which). The TCR comes from a male donor under 35 with ankylosing spondylitis or in good health (not recorded which). The genes are TRBV19 and TRBJ1-1; D unclear. CDR3 sequence reads: CASSPGESTEAFF. The CDR3 DNA is TGTGCCAGTAGTCCTGGGGAGAGCACTGAAGCTTTCTTT.